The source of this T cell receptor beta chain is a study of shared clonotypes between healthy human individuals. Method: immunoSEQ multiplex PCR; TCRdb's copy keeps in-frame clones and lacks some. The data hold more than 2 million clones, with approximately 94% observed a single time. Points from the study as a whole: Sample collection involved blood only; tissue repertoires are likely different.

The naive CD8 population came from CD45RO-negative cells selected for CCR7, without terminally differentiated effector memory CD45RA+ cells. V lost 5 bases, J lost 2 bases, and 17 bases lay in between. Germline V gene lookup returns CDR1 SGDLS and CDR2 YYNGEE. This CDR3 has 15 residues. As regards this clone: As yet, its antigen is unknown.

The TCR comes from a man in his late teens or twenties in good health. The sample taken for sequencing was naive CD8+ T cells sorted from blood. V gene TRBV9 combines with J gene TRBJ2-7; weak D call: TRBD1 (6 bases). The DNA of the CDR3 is TGTGCCAGCAGTGAAGGTGGACAGTTCCCCTACGAGCAGTACTTC. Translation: CASSEGGQFPYEQYF.